Listed here are 21 T cell receptor beta chains from one sample, sequenced in a study of shared clonotypes between healthy human individuals. The protocol was immunoSEQ multiplex PCR, while the TCRdb copy is restricted to in-frame clones and leaves out a portion. In the table there are 2,500,000 or so clones, less than 95% of which are singletons. Sequences were obtained from naive CD4+ T cells from PBMCs. The subset here: CD45RA+ positively selected. These receptors came from a man aged 18 to 30 in good health. Some clones in this sample may be carry-over from other donors' samples.

This chain uses TRBV2 with TRBJ1-1; D is uncertain. The CDR3 length is 13 residues. The V and J ends lost 3 bases and 4 bases respectively, with 9 bases between them. CDR1 is SNHLY and CDR2 is FYNNEI in the germline V gene. The CDR3 region has the DNA TGTGCCAGCAGTGATACCCCAGGCACTGAAGCTTTCTTT. Translated, it gives CASSDTPGTEAFF. Filled out from reference TRBV2 and TRBJ1-1, the complete variable domain reads EPEVTQTPSHQVTQMGQEVILRCVPISNHLYFYWYRQILGQKVEFLVSFYNNEISEKSEIFDDQFSVERPDGSNFTLKIRSTKLEDSAMYFCASSDTPGTEAFFGQGTRLTVV.

With regard to this clone: The sample holds other DNA sequences that translate to the same CDR3. This sequence joins TRBV4-2 and TRBJ2-3; 7 bases align to TRBD2. There are 16 residues in the CDR3. The V segment lost 0 bases and the J segment 3 bases; nucleotides outside the gene matches: 6. CDR1 LGHNA and CDR2 YNFKEQ come from the germline V gene. CDR3 residues: CASSQEGLAATDTQYF. In DNA form, the CDR3 reads TGTGCCAGCAGCCAAGAGGGGCTAGCGGCGACAGATACGCAGTATTTT.

The V call is TRBV9, the J call TRBJ1-3; the D gene is possibly TRBD1 (6 bases). Per germline, CDR1 SGDLS and CDR2 YYNGEE. This CDR3 spans 16 amino acids. The V end was cut by 0 bases, the J end by 0 bases, with 10 bases between. CDR3 DNA sequence: TGTGCCAGCAGCGTAGCACCGGACAGCTCTGGAAACACCATATATTTT. It codes for CASSVAPDSSGNTIYF.

The rearrangement links TRBV2 to TRBJ1-4; D might be TRBD1 (5 bases). V was pared by 6 bases and J by 10 bases, with 12 bases between. Germline lookup yields CDR1 SNHLY and CDR2 FYNNEI. The CDR3 sequence is 12 residues long. CDR3 protein: CASRVLQGKLFF. CDR3 in DNA: TGTGCCAGCAGGGTGCTCCAGGGAAAACTGTTTTTT.

The chain is built from TRBV5-4 and TRBJ2-1, with D possibly TRBD2 on 5 matching bases. Germline-derived CDR1 and CDR2 are SGHNT and YYREEE (reference sequence). Between the trimmed V and J ends, which lost 2 bases and 0 bases, there was a span of 12 bases. The CDR3 consists of 16 residues. CDR3 in DNA: TGTGCCAGCAGCTTCCCGGACTTGATCTCCTACAATGAGCAGTTCTTC. As protein: CASSFPDLISYNEQFF.

The chain carries TRBV4-3 and TRBJ1-3; D remains ambiguous. Trimming pared 1 base from V and 0 bases from J, leaving 10 bases between. The CDR3 has 16 residues. The germline CDR1 and CDR2 sequences are LGHNA and YSLEER. The CDR3 spells CASSQVGRLSGNTIYF. In nucleotides, the CDR3 is TGCGCCAGCAGCCAAGTCGGGAGGCTCTCTGGAAACACCATATATTTT.

In the case of this clone: The identical CDR3 is also encoded by other nucleotide sequences in the sample. The genes are TRBV5-1 and TRBJ1-6; 10 nucleotides line up with TRBD1. The ends lost 4 bases at V and 7 bases at J; junction bases unmatched: 5. The CDR3 runs 15 residues. Germline assignment: CDR1 SGHRS and CDR2 YFSETQ. The CDR3 spells CASSLGTGDNSPLHF. CDR3 sequence (DNA): TGCGCCAGCAGCCTGGGGACAGGGGACAATTCACCCCTCCACTTT.

This chain uses TRBV27 with TRBJ1-2; the D gene is possibly TRBD1 (6 bases). This CDR3 contains 14 residues. CDR1 and CDR2 from the germline V gene are MNHEY and SMNVEV (reference sequence). The V end lost 5 bases, the J end lost 5 bases, and 15 bases lay between the germline ends. The chain's CDR3 is CASSDTGRRYGYTF. CDR3 nucleotides: TGTGCCAGCAGTGACACAGGGCGTCGGTATGGCTACACCTTC.

This CDR3 reads CASSLYSGNTEAFF. The CDR3 DNA reads TGTGCCAGCAGTTTATATAGTGGGAACACTGAAGCTTTCTTT. The V and J genes are TRBV27 and TRBJ1-1; D not resolved. There are 14 residues in the CDR3. V was clipped by 1 base and J by 1 base, with 7 bases between them. Germline V gene data show CDR1 as MNHEY and CDR2 as SMNVEV (reference sequence).

The V call is TRBV28, the J call TRBJ1-2, with unresolved D. Deletions cut 5 bases from V and 2 bases from J, with 15 bases between. The CDR3 is 15 residues long. Germline lookup yields CDR1 MDHEN and CDR2 SYDVKM. The CDR3 is CASSHRTAENYGYTF. The DNA of the CDR3 is TGTGCCAGCAGTCATAGGACGGCTGAAAACTATGGCTACACCTTC.

The genes are TRBV7-2 and TRBJ1-2; no definite D call. This CDR3 has 14 residues. Trimming shortened V by 3 bases and J by 4 bases, and 12 bases separated the two germline ends. The V gene's germline CDR1 is SGHTA and CDR2 FQGNSA. In DNA form, the CDR3 reads TGTGCCAGCAGCTTTGGGGTTTTTGTCTATGGCTACACCTTC. This translates into CASSFGVFVYGYTF.

CDR3 in amino acids: CASSQGLAGPGDTQYF. The CDR3 nucleotides are TGTGCCAGCAGCCAGGGACTAGCGGGGCCTGGAGATACGCAGTATTTT. This chain uses TRBV7-3 with TRBJ2-3; 13 nucleotides align to TRBD2. The trim removed 5 bases at V and 5 bases at J, leaving 7 bases unmatched. The CDR3 has 16 amino acids. Germline V CDR1 and CDR2: SGHTA, FQGTGA.

The chain joins TRBV28 to TRBJ2-5; 10 positions match TRBD1. The CDR3 has 15 amino acids. CDR1 is MDHEN, CDR2 SYDVKM, per germline. Trimming removed 5 bases from V and 3 bases from J; junction bases left unmatched: 6. Here the CDR3 DNA reads TGTGCCAGCAGTAGCAGGACAGGGGGTGAAGAGACCCAGTACTTC. Protein sequence: CASSSRTGGEETQYF. Complete variable domain (other parts from reference TRBV28 and TRBJ2-5): DVKVTQSSRYLVKRTGEKVFLECVQDMDHENMFWYRQDPGLGLRLIYFSYDVKMKEKGDIPEGYSVSREKKERFSLILESASTNQTSMYLCASSSRTGGEETQYFGPGTRLLVL.

The CDR3 region is CASSPRLGSYEQYF. DNA of the CDR3: TGTGCCAGCAGCCCTAGACTTGGGTCCTACGAGCAGTACTTC. This chain connects TRBV9 to TRBJ2-7; D remains ambiguous. The V gene lost 4 bases and the J gene lost 1 base, with 12 bases spanning the gap. From germline, CDR1 is SGDLS and CDR2 YYNGEE. This CDR3 has 14 amino acids.

This chain uses TRBV2 with TRBJ1-2, with D possibly being TRBD1 (5 bases). Looked up from germline, CDR1 is SNHLY and CDR2 is FYNNEI. V was shortened by 1 base and J by 5 bases, with 11 bases between the two germline ends. The CDR3 is 14 amino acids. As DNA, the CDR3 is TGTGCCAGCAGTGAAGTGTCAGGGTATTATGGCTACACCTTC. Residues: CASSEVSGYYGYTF.

V is TRBV7-3 and J is TRBJ2-5; 16 bases are a match to TRBD2. Losses at the gene ends were 4 bases for V and 4 bases for J; bases not matched to a gene: 6. CDR1 and CDR2 (germline): SGHTA, FQGTGA. This CDR3 comprises 17 residues. CDR3 protein: CASSWGTSGRAGETQYF. CDR3 DNA: TGTGCCAGCAGCTGGGGGACTAGCGGGAGGGCCGGAGAGACCCAGTACTTC.

The V call is TRBV5-1, the J call TRBJ2-1, with TRBD2 matching 10 bases. From germline, CDR1 is SGHRS and CDR2 YFSETQ. The junction had 3 bases not matched to a gene; V was cut back by 2 bases and J by 7 bases. The CDR3 sequence is 14 residues long. CDR3 DNA sequence: TGCGCCAGCAGCTTTACAGCGGGAGGGAATGAGCAGTTCTTC. Amino acid sequence: CASSFTAGGNEQFF.

The CDR3 nucleotides read TGCGCCAGCAGCCAAGAGGGAGCGGGAGTCAGAGATACGCAGTATTTT. Its translation: CASSQEGAGVRDTQYF. The chain couples TRBV4-3 to TRBJ2-3; 8 bases line up with TRBD2. Germline CDR1 reads LGHNA; CDR2 reads YSLEER. The CDR3 is made up of 16 amino acids. With 0 bases clipped from V and 5 bases from J, the junction kept 7 bases outside the gene matches.

This chain links TRBV6-6 with TRBJ1-2; no firm D call. The CDR3 has 14 amino acids. Trimming took 2 bases from V and 7 from J, leaving 14 bases between them. Germline lookup yields CDR1 MNHNY and CDR2 SVGAGI (reference sequence). The CDR3 coding sequence is TGTGCCAGCAGTTACGATCGTTATGCGGGTGGCTACACCTTC. It encodes CASSYDRYAGGYTF.

The V call is TRBV5-1, the J call TRBJ2-6; TRBD1 is a possible D gene (6 bases). The V end lost 3 bases, the J end lost 6 bases, and 22 bases lay between the germline ends. In germline, CDR1 is SGHRS, CDR2 YFSETQ. CDR3 size: 18 residues. CDR3 loop: CASSSLLQGLAVANVLTF. Written as DNA, the CDR3 is TGCGCCAGCAGCTCACTTTTACAGGGCTTGGCTGTGGCCAACGTCCTGACTTTC. The full variable domain, rest sourced from reference TRBV5-1 and TRBJ2-6, is KAGVTQTPRYLIKTRGQQVTLSCSPISGHRSVSWYQQTPGQGLQFLFEYFSETQRNKGNFPGRFSGRQFSNSRSEMNVSTLELGDSALYLCASSSLLQGLAVANVLTFGAGSRLTVL.

This clone was recorded a few times. The chain combines TRBV7-2 with TRBJ1-2; possible D gene TRBD1, 6 bases. CDR3 length: 15 amino acids. Germline CDR1 reads SGHTA; CDR2 reads FQGNSA. Trimming cost V 2 bases and J 2 bases, with 12 bases left between them. The chain's CDR3 is CASSLSPTGNYGYTF. Here the CDR3 DNA reads TGTGCCAGCAGCTTATCGCCCACAGGGAACTATGGCTACACCTTC.